The sample holds one count of the clone carrying this T cell receptor beta chain. The data were obtained in a study of blood T cell repertoires in COVID-19. Study-level information: There were acute and convalescent COVID-19 samples, and they came from the United States, Italy and Spain.

Germline CDR1 SNHLY, CDR2 FYNNEI. The CDR3 is made up of 13 amino acids. V was clipped by 7 bases and J by 2 bases, with 11 bases between them. Seattle researchers signed up patients amid active infection and tracked them longitudinally. Original processing notes: Amplified reference gene primers provided the basis for estimating nucleated cell counts. The repertoire was sequenced with immunoSEQ multiplex PCR; TCRdb's copy has only in-frame clones and lacks some. V and J calls and clone size come straight from that table; D and trimming were deduced from the DNA. Among around 100,000 clones listed, roughly 90% were seen once.

The specimen sequenced was peripheral blood. This TCR was sampled from a man in his sixties with COVID-19, enrolled during active disease. The J gene is TRBJ2-5, the V gene TRBV2, with D unclear. CDR3 in DNA: TGTGCCAGCACCGTTTCGAGGCAAGAGACCCAGTACTTC. Translation: CASTVSRQETQYF.